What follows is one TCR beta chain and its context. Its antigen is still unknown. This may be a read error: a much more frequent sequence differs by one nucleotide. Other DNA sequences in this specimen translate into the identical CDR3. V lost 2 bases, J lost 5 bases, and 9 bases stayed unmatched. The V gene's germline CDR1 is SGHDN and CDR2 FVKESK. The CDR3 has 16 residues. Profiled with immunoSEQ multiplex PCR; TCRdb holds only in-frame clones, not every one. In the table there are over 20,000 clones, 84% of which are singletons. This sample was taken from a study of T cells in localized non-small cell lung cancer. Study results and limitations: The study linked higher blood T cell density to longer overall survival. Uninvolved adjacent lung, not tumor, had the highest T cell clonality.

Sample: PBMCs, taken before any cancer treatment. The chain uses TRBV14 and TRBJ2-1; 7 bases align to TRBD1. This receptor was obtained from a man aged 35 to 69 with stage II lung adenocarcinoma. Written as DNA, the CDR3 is TGTGCCAGCAGCCAAATTCCGGGGCAGGGGGACAATGAGCAGTTCTTC. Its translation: CASSQIPGQGDNEQFF.